This TCR beta chain is from a study of blood T cell repertoires in COVID-19. Study-wide context: Researchers got acute and convalescent COVID-19 samples from the United States, Italy and Spain.

Only in-frame clones appear in the TCRdb table, and some are missing; sequencing was by immunoSEQ multiplex PCR. The table lists around 170,000 clones, roughly nine tenths of them singletons. What was sequenced was peripheral blood. This receptor was identified in a woman in her 70s with acute or convalescent COVID-19.

This CDR3 reads CASSLSGTGLSGANVLTF. The CDR3 nucleotides read TGTGCCAGCAGCCTATCCGGGACAGGGCTCTCTGGGGCCAACGTCCTGACTTTC. The chain links TRBV7-9 to TRBJ2-6; 9 bases fit TRBD1. The CDR3 is 18 residues long. With V trimmed by 5 bases and J by 0 bases, 8 bases remained unmatched. The V gene's germline CDR1 is SEHNR and CDR2 FQNEAQ (reference sequence).